This TCR beta chain was recorded in a study of blood T cell repertoires in COVID-19. Authors' data handling: The authors estimated nucleated cell counts from reference gene primer amplification. The method was immunoSEQ multiplex PCR; TCRdb's version includes in-frame clones alone and lacks a portion of them. The DNA was the basis for D and trimming; V, J and clone size are from that table. Seen here are about 270,000 clones, 88% observed once, and the top ten hold approximately 3.7%. The V gene end was trimmed by 4 bases and the J gene end by 8 bases; junction bases not matched to a gene: 15. Germline V gene lookup returns CDR1 SGHDT and CDR2 YYEEEE. There are 17 residues in the CDR3.

The sequence came from a man aged 55-75 years who had recovered from COVID-19. The sample was peripheral blood. The gene calls are TRBV5-6 and TRBJ2-1, with 10 bases aligning to TRBD1. CDR3 sequence reads: CASSRPGQGWVQDEQFF. CDR3 nucleotide sequence: TGTGCCAGCAGCCGCCCGGGACAGGGGTGGGTTCAGGATGAGCAGTTCTTC.